These 6 T cell receptor beta chains were all obtained from the same sample, sequenced in a study of Graves' ophthalmopathy and Graves' hyperthyroidism. Researchers took RNA transcripts and amplified TCR beta CDR3 regions from them. Second-round multiplex PCR came after a first-round RT-PCR that employed HTBI primers. TCRdb reanalysed the multiplex PCR reads using MiXCR and keeps one entry per CDR3 protein. The sample includes some 390,000 distinct CDR3 sequences, around 17% of them seen just once. The sequenced sample consisted of peripheral blood. Source of these receptors: a woman aged 18-30 years with Graves' ophthalmopathy.

In its sample, this clonotype was seen many times. The V gene is TRBV20-1, the J gene TRBJ2-7, with D tentatively TRBD1 or TRBD2 (5 bases each). CDR3 length: 12 amino acids. V shed 7 bases and J shed 3 bases, with 13 bases lying between them. Per germline, CDR1 DFQATT and CDR2 SNEGSKA (reference sequence). CDR3 amino acids: CSVSGLGYEQYF. The CDR3 nucleotides read TGCAGTGTGTCGGGGCTCGGCTACGAGCAGTACTTC.

A note on this clonotype: A clone one base away is much larger, so this may be a read error. The V call is TRBV29-1, the J call TRBJ1-2, with unresolved D. CDR3 length equals 12 residues. The germline V gene encodes CDR1 SQVTM and CDR2 ANQGSEA. The chain's CDR3 is CSVAGLRYGCTF. The CDR3 DNA follows: TGCAGCGTTGCCGGCCTCCGCTATGGCTGCACCTTC. The whole variable domain, filled in from reference TRBV29-1 and TRBJ1-2, reads SAVISQKPSRDICQRGTSLTIQCQVDSQVTMMFWYRQQPGQSLTLIATANQGSEATYESGFVIDKFPISRPNLTFSTLTVSNMSPEDSSIYLCSVAGLRYGCTFGSGTRLTVV.

Ten or more counts support this clonotype. This chain connects TRBV28 to TRBJ2-7; D is undetermined. The length of the CDR3 is 13 residues. The germline CDR1 and CDR2 sequences are MDHEN and SYDVKM. Trimming took off 6 bases at V and 0 bases at J, with 9 bases between the two ends. Here the CDR3 DNA reads TGTGCCAGCAGAATCCCTCACTCCTACGAGCAGTACTTC. Residues: CASRIPHSYEQYF.

This clonotype showed up many times. The chain carries TRBV4-3 and TRBJ1-6; no clear D. The CDR3 runs to 19 residues. Deletions cut 1 base from V and 0 bases from J, with 16 bases between. The germline CDR1 and CDR2 sequences are LGHNA and YSLEER. For the CDR3, the DNA is TGCGCCAGCAGCCAAGGACGTCCTCTGGAAAGCTCCTATAATTCACCCCTCCACTTT. Translating gives CASSQGRPLESSYNSPLHF.

This clonotype was observed many times. V usage is TRBV29-1 and J usage is TRBJ2-7, with TRBD2 identical over 9 bases. Germline V gene data show CDR1 as SQVTM and CDR2 as ANQGSEA. V was pared by 4 bases and J by 5 bases, with 6 bases of the junction left unmatched. The CDR3 loop spans 13 amino acids. CDR3 loop: CSVGGRAYHEQYF. The CDR3 DNA sequence: TGCAGCGTTGGCGGGAGGGCCTACCACGAGCAGTACTTC.

This clonotype was counted many times. The V gene is TRBV15, the J gene TRBJ2-1, with D possibly being TRBD2 (6 bases). CDR1 is LNHNV and CDR2 is YYDKDF in the germline V gene (reference sequence). The V gene lost 6 bases and the J gene lost 13 bases, with 13 bases spanning the gap. The CDR3 totals 11 residues. The CDR3 DNA sequence: TGTGCCACCAGGGTGGGGGGACTCCAGTTCTTC. Translating it yields CATRVGGLQFF.